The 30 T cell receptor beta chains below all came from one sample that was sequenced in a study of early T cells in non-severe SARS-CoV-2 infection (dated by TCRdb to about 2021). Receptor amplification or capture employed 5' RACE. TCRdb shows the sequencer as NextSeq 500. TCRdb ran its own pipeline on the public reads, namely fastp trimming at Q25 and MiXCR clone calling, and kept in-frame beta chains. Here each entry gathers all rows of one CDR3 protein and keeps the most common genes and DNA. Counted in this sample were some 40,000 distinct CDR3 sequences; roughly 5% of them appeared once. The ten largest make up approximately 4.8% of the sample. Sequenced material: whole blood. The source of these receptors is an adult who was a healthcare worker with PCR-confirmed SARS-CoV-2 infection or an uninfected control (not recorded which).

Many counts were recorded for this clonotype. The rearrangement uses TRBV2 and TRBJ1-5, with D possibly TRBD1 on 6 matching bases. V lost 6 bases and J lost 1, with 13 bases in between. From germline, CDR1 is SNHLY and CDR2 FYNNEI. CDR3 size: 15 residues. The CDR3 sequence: CASRGGSLSNQPQHF. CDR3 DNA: TGTGCCAGCAGAGGGGGGTCTCTAAGCAATCAGCCCCAGCATTTT. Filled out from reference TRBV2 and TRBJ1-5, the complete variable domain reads EPEVTQTPSHQVTQMGQEVILRCVPISNHLYFYWYRQILGQKVEFLVSFYNNEISEKSEIFDDQFSVERPDGSNFTLKIRSTKLEDSAMYFCASRGGSLSNQPQHFGDGTRLSIL.

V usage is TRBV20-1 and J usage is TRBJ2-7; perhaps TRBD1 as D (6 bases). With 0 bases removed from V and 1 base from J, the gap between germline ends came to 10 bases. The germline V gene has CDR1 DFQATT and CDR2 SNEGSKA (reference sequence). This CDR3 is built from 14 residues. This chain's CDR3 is CSARDYGTSYEQYF. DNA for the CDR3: TGCAGTGCTAGAGACTACGGGACATCCTACGAGCAGTACTTC.

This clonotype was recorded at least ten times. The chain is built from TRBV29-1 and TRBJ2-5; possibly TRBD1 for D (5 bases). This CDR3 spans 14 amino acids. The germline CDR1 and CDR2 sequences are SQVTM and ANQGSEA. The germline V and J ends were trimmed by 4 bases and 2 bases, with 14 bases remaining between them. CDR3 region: CSVVNSGLQETQYF. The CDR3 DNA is TGCAGCGTTGTAAATTCAGGGTTACAAGAGACCCAGTACTTC.

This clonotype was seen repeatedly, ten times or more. This chain's CDR3 is CASSRRGQLVYEQYF. CDR3 bases: TGTGCCAGCAGCCGCCGGGGACAGTTGGTCTACGAGCAGTACTTC. The rearrangement uses TRBV6-5 and TRBJ2-7, with TRBD1 matching 7 bases. The CDR3 is made up of 15 amino acids. Germline CDR1 MNHEY, CDR2 SVGAGI. The J segment lost 3 bases and the V segment lost 6 bases, leaving 11 bases of the junction unmatched.

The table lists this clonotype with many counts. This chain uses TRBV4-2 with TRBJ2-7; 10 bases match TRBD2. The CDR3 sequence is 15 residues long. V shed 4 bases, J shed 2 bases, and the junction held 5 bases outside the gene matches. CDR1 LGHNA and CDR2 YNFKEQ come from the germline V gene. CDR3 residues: CASSLGTSAAYEQYF. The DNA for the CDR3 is TGTGCCAGCAGCCTCGGGACTAGCGCCGCCTACGAGCAGTACTTC.

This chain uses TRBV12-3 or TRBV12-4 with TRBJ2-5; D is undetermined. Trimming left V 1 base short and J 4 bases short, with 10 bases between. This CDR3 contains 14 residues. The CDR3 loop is CASSLDLHRETQYF. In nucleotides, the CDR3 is TGTGCCAGCAGTTTAGATCTACACCGAGAGACCCAGTACTTC.

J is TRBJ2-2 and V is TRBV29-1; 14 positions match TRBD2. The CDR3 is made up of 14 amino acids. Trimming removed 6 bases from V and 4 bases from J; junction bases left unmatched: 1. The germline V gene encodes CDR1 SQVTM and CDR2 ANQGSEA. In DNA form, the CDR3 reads TGCAGCGTAGGACTAGCGGGGGGCACCGGGGAGCTGTTTTTT. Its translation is CSVGLAGGTGELFF.

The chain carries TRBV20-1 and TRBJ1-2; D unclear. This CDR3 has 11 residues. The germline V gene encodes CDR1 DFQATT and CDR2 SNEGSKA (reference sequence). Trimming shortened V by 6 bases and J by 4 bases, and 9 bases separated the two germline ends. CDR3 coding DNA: TGCAGTGCGACTTGGAGCTATGGCTACACCTTC. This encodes CSATWSYGYTF.

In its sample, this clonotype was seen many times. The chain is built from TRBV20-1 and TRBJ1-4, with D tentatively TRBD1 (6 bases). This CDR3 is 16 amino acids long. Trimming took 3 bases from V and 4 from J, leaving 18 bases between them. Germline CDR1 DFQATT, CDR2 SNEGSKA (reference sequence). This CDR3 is CSARTIGAGVNEKLFF. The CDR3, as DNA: TGCAGTGCTAGGACCATTGGGGCAGGGGTTAATGAAAAACTGTTTTTT.

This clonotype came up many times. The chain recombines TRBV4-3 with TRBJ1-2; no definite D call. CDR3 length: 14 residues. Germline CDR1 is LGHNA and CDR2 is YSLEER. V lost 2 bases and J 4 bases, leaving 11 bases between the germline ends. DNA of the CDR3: TGCGCCAGCAGCCAACGTGGGGAAGGCTATGGCTACACCTTC. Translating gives CASSQRGEGYGYTF.

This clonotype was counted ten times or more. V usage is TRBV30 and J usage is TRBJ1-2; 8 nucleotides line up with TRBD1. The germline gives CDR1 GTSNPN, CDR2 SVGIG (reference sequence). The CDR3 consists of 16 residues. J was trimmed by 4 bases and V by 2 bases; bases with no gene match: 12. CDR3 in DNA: TGTGCCTGGAGTAGATCCGGGACAGGCGGACCCTATGGCTACACCTTC. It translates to CAWSRSGTGGPYGYTF.

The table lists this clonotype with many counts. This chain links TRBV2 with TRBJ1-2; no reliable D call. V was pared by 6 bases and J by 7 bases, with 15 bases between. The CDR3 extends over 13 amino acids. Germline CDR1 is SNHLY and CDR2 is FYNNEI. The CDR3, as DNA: TGTGCCAGCAGCCAGACGGCCCCCGGTGGCTACACCTTC. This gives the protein CASSQTAPGGYTF. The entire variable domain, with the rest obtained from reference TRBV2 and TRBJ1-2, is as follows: EPEVTQTPSHQVTQMGQEVILRCVPISNHLYFYWYRQILGQKVEFLVSFYNNEISEKSEIFDDQFSVERPDGSNFTLKIRSTKLEDSAMYFCASSQTAPGGYTFGSGTRLTVV.

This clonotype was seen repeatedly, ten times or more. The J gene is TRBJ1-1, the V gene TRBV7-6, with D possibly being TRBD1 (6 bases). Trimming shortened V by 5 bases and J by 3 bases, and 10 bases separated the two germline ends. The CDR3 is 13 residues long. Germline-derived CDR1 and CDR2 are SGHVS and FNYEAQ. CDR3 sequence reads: CASSPRTDTEAFF. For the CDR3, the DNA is TGTGCCAGCAGCCCCAGGACAGACACTGAAGCTTTCTTT.

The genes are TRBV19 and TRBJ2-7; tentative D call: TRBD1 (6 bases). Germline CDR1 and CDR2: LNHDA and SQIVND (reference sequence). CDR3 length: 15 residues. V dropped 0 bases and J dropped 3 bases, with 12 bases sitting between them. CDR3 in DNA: TGTGCCAGTAGTATAGAACAGGGAGTCGGCTACGAGCAGTACTTC. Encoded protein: CASSIEQGVGYEQYF. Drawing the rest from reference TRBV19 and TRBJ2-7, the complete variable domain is DGGITQSPKYLFRKEGQNVTLSCEQNLNHDAMYWYRQDPGQGLRLIYYSQIVNDFQKGDIAEGYSVSREKKESFPLTVTSAQKNPTAFYLCASSIEQGVGYEQYFGPGTRLTVT.

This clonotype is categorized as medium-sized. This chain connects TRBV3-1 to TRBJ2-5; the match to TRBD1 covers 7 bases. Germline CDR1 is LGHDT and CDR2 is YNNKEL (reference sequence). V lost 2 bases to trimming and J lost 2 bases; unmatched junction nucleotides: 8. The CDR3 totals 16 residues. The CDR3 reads CASSQFSGRGQETQYF. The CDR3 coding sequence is TGTGCCAGCAGCCAATTTAGTGGCAGGGGGCAAGAGACCCAGTACTTC.

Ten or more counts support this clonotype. The DNA for the CDR3 is TGTGCCAGCAGCCGACGTACCGGGGAGCTGTTTTTT. This codes for CASSRRTGELFF. This chain joins TRBV11-2 and TRBJ2-2; unclear D gene. This CDR3 has 12 residues. Germline CDR1 and CDR2: SGHAT and FQNNGV. Trimming took off 5 bases at V and 5 bases at J, with 6 bases between the two ends. The full variable domain, its missing parts supplied by reference TRBV11-2 and TRBJ2-2, is EAGVAQSPRYKIIEKRQSVAFWCNPISGHATLYWYQQILGQGPKLLIQFQNNGVVDDSQLPKDRFSAERLKGVDSTLKIQPAKLEDSAVYLCASSRRTGELFFGEGSRLTVL.

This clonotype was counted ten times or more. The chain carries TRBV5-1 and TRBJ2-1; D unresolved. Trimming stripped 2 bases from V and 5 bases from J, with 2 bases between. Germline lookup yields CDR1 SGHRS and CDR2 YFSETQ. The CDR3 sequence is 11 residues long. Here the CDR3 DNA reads TGCGCCAGCAGCTTCGACAATGAGCAGTTCTTC. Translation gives CASSFDNEQFF. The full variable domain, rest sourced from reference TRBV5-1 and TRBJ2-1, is KAGVTQTPRYLIKTRGQQVTLSCSPISGHRSVSWYQQTPGQGLQFLFEYFSETQRNKGNFPGRFSGRQFSNSRSEMNVSTLELGDSALYLCASSFDNEQFFGPGTRLTVL.

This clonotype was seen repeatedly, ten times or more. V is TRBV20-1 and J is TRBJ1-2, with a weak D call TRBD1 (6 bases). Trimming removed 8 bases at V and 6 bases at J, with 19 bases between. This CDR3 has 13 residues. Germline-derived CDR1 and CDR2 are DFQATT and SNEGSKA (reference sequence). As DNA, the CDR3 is TGCAGTTTCATCCCGCGGGGGGACAATGGCTACACCTTC. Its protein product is CSFIPRGDNGYTF.

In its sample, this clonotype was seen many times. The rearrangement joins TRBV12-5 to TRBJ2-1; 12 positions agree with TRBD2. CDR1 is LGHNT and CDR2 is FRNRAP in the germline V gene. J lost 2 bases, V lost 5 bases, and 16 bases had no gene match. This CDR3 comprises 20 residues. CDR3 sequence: CASGATGTSGYFGAYNEQFF. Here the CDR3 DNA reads TGTGCTAGTGGTGCAACGGGGACTAGCGGGTATTTTGGGGCCTACAATGAGCAGTTCTTC.

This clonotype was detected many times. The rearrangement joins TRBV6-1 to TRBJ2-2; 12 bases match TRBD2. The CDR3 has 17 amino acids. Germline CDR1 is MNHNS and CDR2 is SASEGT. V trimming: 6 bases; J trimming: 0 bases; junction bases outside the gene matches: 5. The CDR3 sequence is CASSRLAGAANTGELFF. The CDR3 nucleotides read TGTGCCAGCAGCCGACTAGCGGGGGCCGCGAACACCGGGGAGCTGTTTTTT.

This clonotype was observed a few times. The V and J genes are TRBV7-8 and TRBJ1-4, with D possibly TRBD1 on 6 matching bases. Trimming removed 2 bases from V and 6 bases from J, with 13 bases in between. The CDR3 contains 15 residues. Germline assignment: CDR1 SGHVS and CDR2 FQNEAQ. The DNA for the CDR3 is TGTGCCAGCAGCTTAAGGGGGATCGGAGATGAAAAACTGTTTTTT. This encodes CASSLRGIGDEKLFF.

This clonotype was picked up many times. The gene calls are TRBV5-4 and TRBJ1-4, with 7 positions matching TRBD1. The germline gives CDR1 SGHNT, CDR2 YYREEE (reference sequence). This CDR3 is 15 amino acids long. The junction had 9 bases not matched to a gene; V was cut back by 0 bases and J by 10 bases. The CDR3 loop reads CASSLGAGGDGKLFF. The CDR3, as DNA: TGTGCCAGCAGCTTGGGGGCAGGGGGAGACGGAAAACTGTTTTTT.

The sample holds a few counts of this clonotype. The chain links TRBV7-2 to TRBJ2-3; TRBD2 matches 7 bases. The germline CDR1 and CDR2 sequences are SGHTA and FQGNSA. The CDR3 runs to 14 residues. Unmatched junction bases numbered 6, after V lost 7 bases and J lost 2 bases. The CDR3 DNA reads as TGTGCCAGCAAGGAGCGGGGCTACACAGATACGCAGTATTTT. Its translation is CASKERGYTDTQYF.

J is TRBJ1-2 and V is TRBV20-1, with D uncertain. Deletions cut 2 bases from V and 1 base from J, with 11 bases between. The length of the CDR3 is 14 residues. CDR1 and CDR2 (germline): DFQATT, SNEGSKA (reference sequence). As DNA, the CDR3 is TGCAGTGCTAGACCCGGGTCCGGTAACTATGGCTACACCTTC. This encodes CSARPGSGNYGYTF.

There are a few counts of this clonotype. The CDR3 DNA reads TGTGCCAGCAGCAGTAACAGGGTTTGGGAAGCTTTCTTT. Protein: CASSSNRVWEAFF. V is TRBV7-2 and J is TRBJ1-1; D perhaps matches TRBD1 (6 bases). CDR1 and CDR2 (germline): SGHTA, FQGNSA. Trimming shortened V by 5 bases and J by 8 bases, and 15 bases separated the two germline ends. The CDR3 is 13 residues long.

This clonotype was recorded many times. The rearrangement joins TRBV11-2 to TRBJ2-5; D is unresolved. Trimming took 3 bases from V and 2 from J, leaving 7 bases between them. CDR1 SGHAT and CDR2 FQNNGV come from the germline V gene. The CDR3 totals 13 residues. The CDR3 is CASSFTEQETQYF. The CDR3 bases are TGTGCCAGCAGCTTTACTGAACAAGAGACCCAGTACTTC.

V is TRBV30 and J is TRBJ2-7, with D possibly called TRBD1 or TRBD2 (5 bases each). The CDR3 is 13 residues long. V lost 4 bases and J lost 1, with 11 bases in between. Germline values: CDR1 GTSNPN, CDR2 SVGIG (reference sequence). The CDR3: CAWTPGQSYEQYF. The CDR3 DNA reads TGTGCCTGGACCCCGGGGCAGTCCTACGAGCAGTACTTC.

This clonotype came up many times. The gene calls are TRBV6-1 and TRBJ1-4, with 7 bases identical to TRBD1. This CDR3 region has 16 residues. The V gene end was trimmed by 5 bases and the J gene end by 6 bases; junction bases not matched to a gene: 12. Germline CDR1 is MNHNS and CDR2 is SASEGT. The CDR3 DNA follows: TGTGCCAGCAGTTCTAGACAGGGAAGGTTTGATGAAAAACTGTTTTTT. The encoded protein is CASSSRQGRFDEKLFF.

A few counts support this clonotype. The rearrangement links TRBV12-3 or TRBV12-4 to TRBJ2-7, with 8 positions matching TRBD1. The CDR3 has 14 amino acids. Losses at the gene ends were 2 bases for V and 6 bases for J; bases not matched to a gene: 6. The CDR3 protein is CASSLSSGGLEQYF. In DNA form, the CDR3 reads TGTGCCAGCAGTTTATCGTCAGGGGGCCTCGAGCAGTACTTC.

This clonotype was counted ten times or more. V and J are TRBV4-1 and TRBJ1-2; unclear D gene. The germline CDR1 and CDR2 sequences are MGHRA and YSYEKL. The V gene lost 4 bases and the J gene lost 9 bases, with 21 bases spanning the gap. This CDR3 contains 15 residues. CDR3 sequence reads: CASSLSPNERASYTF. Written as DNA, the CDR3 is TGCGCCAGCAGCCTTTCCCCAAATGAGAGGGCGAGCTACACCTTC.